The present entry profiles one T cell receptor beta chain with its context. TCRdb reanalysed the RACE reads using MiXCR and keeps one entry per CDR3 protein. The sample includes approximately 82,000 distinct CDR3 sequences, more than 9% of them seen just once. The CDR3 is 17 residues long. V trimming: 2 bases; J trimming: 2 bases; junction bases outside the gene matches: 8. Looked up from germline, CDR1 is LNHNV and CDR2 is YYDKDF (reference sequence). This entry belongs to a study of human T cells and chemical hapten exposure. The time point denotes: patch test 1, 2 weeks after DPC sensitization. Noted treatment: therapeutic diphenylcyclopropenone sensitization with weekly scalp DPC.

This receptor was identified in a man in his forties or fifties with alopecia areata. Some clones in this sample may be carry-over from other donors' samples. The sample was whole blood, taken in connection with sensitization to the hapten diphenylcyclopropenone (DPC). The chain joins TRBV15 to TRBJ2-5; 10 positions match TRBD2. CDR3 DNA: TGTGCCACCAGCAGATCACTAGCGGGAAGGACACAAGAGACCCAGTACTTC. Its translation: CATSRSLAGRTQETQYF.